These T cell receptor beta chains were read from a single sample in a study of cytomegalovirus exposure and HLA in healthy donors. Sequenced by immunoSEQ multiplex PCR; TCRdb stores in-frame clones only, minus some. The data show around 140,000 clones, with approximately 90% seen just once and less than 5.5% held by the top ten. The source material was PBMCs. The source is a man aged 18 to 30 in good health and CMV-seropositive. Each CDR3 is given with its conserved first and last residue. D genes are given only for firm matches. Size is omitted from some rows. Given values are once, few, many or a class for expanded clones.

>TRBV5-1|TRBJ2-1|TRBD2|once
CASSLTSGVVYNEQFF
TGCGCCAGCTCGCTGACTAGCGGGGTAGTATACAATGAGCAGTTCTTC
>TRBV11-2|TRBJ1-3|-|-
CASSLSGNTIYF
TGTGCCAGCAGCTTATCGGGAAACACCATATATTTT
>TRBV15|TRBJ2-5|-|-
CATGGALSYETQYF
TGTGCCACAGGGGGGGCTCTTAGTTACGAGACCCAGTACTTC
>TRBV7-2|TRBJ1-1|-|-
CASSLMRLNTEAFF
TGTGCCAGCAGCTTAATGCGGTTGAACACTGAAGCTTTCTTT
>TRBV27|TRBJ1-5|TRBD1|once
CASTPSTGGNQPQHF
TGTGCCAGCACCCCTTCGACAGGGGGCAATCAGCCCCAGCATTTT
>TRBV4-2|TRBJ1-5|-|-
CASSQDGQNSNQPQHF
TGTGCCAGCAGCCAAGATGGGCAGAATAGCAATCAGCCCCAGCATTTT
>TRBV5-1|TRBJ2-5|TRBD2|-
CASSFSSGGSFQETQYF
TGCGCCAGCAGCTTTAGTAGCGGGGGTTCCTTCCAAGAGACCCAGTACTTC
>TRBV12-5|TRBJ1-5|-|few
CASGLVSVSNQPQHF
TGTGCTAGTGGTTTGGTATCGGTCAGCAATCAGCCCCAGCATTTT
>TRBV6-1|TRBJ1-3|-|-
CASRTDSLSGNTIYF
TGTGCCAGCAGGACCGACAGCCTCTCTGGAAACACCATATATTTT
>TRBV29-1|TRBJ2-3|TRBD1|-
CSTQQGMSTDTQYF
TGCAGCACTCAACAGGGGATGAGCACAGATACGCAGTATTTT
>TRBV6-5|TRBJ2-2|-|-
CASSFGLEAGELFF
TGTGCCAGCAGTTTCGGACTCGAGGCCGGGGAGCTGTTTTTT
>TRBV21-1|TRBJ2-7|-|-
CASGPGQAPLPDYEQYF
TGTGCCAGCGGCCCGGGACAGGCCCCCCTTCCAGACTACGAGCAGTACTTC
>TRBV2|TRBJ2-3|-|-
CASRIGSSADTQYF
TGTGCCAGCAGAATCGGGAGCTCGGCAGATACGCAGTATTTT
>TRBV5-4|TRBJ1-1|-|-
CASSFVNTEAFF
TGTGCCAGCAGCTTTGTAAACACTGAAGCTTTCTTT
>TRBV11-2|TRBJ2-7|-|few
CASSSFVRGHEQYF
TGTGCCAGCAGCTCCTTTGTCAGGGGCCACGAGCAGTACTTC
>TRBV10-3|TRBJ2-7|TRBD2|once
CAISESPGGSGGPPSSYEQYF
TGTGCCATCAGTGAGTCACCAGGGGGTAGCGGGGGGCCCCCAAGCTCCTACGAGCAGTACTTC
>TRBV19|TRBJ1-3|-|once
CASRADSYSGNTIYF
TGTGCCAGTAGGGCGGACAGCTACTCTGGAAACACCATATATTTT
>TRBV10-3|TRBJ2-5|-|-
CAISDFGTAEETQYF
TGTGCCATCAGTGATTTCGGCACAGCTGAAGAGACCCAGTACTTC
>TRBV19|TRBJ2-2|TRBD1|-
CASRGTGHTGELFF
TGTGCCAGTAGGGGGACAGGCCACACCGGGGAGCTGTTTTTT
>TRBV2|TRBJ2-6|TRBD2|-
CAGGETTGANVLTF
TGTGCCGGGGGGGAAACAACCGGGGCCAACGTCCTGACTTTC
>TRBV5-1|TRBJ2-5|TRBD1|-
CASSLRTTGQPQETQYF
TGCGCCAGCAGCTTGAGAACCACGGGACAGCCCCAAGAGACCCAGTACTTC
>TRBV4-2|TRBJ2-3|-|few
CASSQDLGLRSDTQYF
TGTGCCAGCAGCCAAGATCTCGGCCTGCGGTCCGATACGCAGTATTTT
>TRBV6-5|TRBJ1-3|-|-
CASKVSGAADTIYF
TGTGCCAGCAAGGTCTCAGGGGCGGCGGACACCATATATTTT
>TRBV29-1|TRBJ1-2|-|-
CSATTGRGGYTF
TGCAGCGCCACGACAGGACGGGGCGGCTACACCTTC
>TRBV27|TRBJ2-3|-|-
CASSPQTVIQPNPPDTQYF
TGTGCCAGCAGTCCGCAGACAGTAATTCAGCCAAATCCCCCAGATACGCAGTATTTT
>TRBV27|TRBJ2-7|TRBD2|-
CASGLAGTYEQYF
TGTGCCAGCGGCCTAGCGGGCACCTACGAGCAGTACTTC
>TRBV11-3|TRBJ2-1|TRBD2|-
CASSLRLAGGFNEQFF
TGTGCCAGCAGCCTCAGACTAGCGGGGGGGTTCAATGAGCAGTTCTTC
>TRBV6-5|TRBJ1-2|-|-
CASTGFDYGYTF
TGTGCCAGCACAGGTTTCGACTATGGCTACACCTTC
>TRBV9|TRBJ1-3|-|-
CASSATPGGAGNTIYF
TGTGCCAGCAGCGCGACCCCGGGGGGGGCTGGAAACACCATATATTTT
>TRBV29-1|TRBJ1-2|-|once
CSVDSGSEGYTF
TGCAGCGTTGACTCGGGATCTGAAGGCTACACCTTC
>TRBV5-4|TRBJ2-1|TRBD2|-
CASSFRGVDEQFF
TGTGCCAGCAGCTTTCGGGGGGTGGATGAGCAGTTCTTC
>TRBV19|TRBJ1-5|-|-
CATSGLGGNQPQHF
TGTGCCACCTCTGGGTTAGGGGGCAATCAGCCCCAGCATTTT
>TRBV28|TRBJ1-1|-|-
CASSSSQGFNTEAFF
TGTGCCAGCAGTTCGTCCCAGGGCTTTAACACTGAAGCTTTCTTT
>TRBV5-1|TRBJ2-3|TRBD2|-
CASSPGLGIDTQYF
TGCGCCAGCAGCCCGGGACTAGGGATAGATACGCAGTATTTT
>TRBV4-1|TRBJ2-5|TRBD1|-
CASSQGTGATALQETQYF
TGCGCCAGCAGCCAAGGGACAGGAGCTACGGCCCTCCAAGAGACCCAGTACTTC
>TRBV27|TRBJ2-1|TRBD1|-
CASSPGRDRAYNEQFF
TGTGCCAGCAGTCCCGGCCGGGACAGGGCATACAATGAGCAGTTCTTC
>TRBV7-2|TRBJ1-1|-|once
CASSKGPGSFLNTEAFF
TGTGCCAGCAGCAAGGGGCCCGGGTCCTTTTTGAACACTGAAGCTTTCTTT
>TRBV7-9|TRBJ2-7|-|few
CASSSGTSRRLEQYF
TGTGCCAGCAGCTCCGGGACTTCACGACGCCTCGAGCAGTACTTC
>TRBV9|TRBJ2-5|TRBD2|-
CASSVGLAGGQETQYF
TGTGCCAGCAGCGTAGGCCTAGCGGGGGGTCAAGAGACCCAGTACTTC
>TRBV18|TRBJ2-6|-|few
CASSGDSLRSTSGANVLTF
TGTGCCAGCTCAGGGGACTCGCTAAGGTCAACTTCTGGGGCCAACGTCCTGACTTTC
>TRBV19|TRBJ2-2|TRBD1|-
CASSPWTGNTGELFF
TGTGCCAGTAGTCCCTGGACAGGGAACACCGGGGAGCTGTTTTTT
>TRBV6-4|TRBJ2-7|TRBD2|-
CASRKTSGSREQYF
TGTGCCAGCAGGAAGACTAGCGGGAGTCGGGAGCAGTACTTC
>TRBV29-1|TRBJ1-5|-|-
CSVGSQGGNQPQHF
TGCAGCGTTGGATCCCAGGGCGGCAATCAGCCCCAGCATTTT